This T cell receptor beta chain was profiled in a study of shared clonotypes between healthy human individuals. The germline gives CDR1 SGHTA, CDR2 FQGTGA. V lost 5 bases, J lost 5 bases, and 11 bases stayed unmatched. The CDR3 consists of 16 residues. It was at deep level that the assay was run. This table comes from immunoSEQ multiplex PCR, and its TCRdb copy is limited to in-frame clones, with some not included. The sample carries about 500,000 clones, roughly four fifths recorded once. The clonotype originates from a woman aged 40 to 55 in good health. Some clones in this sample may be carry-over from other donors' samples. The rearrangement links TRBV7-3 to TRBJ2-3, with 9 positions matching TRBD2. The specimen sequenced was PBMCs. CDR3 DNA sequence: TGTGCCAGCAGCCGAAGGCAACTAGCGGGTGGAGATACGCAGTATTTT. Translating it yields CASSRRQLAGGDTQYF.